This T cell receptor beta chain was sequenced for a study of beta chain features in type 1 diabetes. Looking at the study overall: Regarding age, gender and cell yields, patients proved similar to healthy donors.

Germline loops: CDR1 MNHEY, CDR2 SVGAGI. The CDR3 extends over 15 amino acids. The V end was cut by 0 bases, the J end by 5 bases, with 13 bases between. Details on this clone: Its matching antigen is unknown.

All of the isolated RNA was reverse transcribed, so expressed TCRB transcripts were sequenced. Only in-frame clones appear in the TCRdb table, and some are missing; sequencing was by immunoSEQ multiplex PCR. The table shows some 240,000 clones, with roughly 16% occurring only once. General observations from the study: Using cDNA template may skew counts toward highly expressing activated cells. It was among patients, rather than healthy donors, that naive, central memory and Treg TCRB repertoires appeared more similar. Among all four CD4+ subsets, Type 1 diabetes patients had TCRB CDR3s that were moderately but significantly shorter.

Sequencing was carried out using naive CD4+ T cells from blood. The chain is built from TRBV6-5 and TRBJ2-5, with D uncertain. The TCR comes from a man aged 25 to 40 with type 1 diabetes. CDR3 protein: CASSYSGAFGETQYF. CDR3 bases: TGTGCCAGCAGTTACTCCGGTGCATTCGGGGAGACCCAGTACTTC.